The source of this T cell receptor (beta chain) is a study of Tregs in tolerant kidney transplant recipients (dated 2019 in TCRdb). Broadly, across the study: Related donors were used in the transplants with nonmyeloablative bone marrow transplantation, and mixed chimerism was transient in the human trials. Before combined kidney and bone marrow transplantation, this study identified donor-specific regulatory T cells using TCRbeta sequencing and then followed those same cells after transplant. General findings and caveats noted by the study authors: Donor-specific Treg expansion was found to exceed global Treg expansion in tolerant patients, suggesting antigen-driven rather than nonspecific expansion. Expanding Tregs with activated donor B cells appeared to identify the most biologically relevant and donor-specific TCRbeta repertoire. Because the study included only a small number of patients, the results must be confirmed in larger populations and under other immunosuppression protocols. Because the PCR primers were changed over time for some patients, nucleotide-level comparison could not be performed across the samples from those patients. Although technical replication error seemed to be minimal, the question of biological reproducibility was not addressed directly.

This clone has just one count. Its antigen is still unknown. There are no base qualities to consult, and no much larger clone falls within one base. For TCRbeta CDR3 sequencing, genomic DNA from the sorted cells was extracted using the QIAGEN DNeasy Blood and Tissue Kit. Through immunoSEQ, high-throughput TCRbeta CDR3 sequencing was done commercially, including PCR amplification with internal controls and bias correction. The authors' pipeline ran thus. Unique productive TCRbeta sequences were defined by CDR3 nucleotide sequence where primers matched, otherwise by CDR3 amino acid sequence with Vbeta and Jbeta genes. As a correction for sorting error, sequences shared between sorted populations at a frequency ratio of 2:1 or less were discarded, and the remaining shared sequences were assigned to the higher population. Sequences were defined as donor-reactive when expanded at least 5-fold in CFSE-low cells versus unstimulated cells and present at a frequency of at least 0.01% in CFSE-low cells. Jensen-Shannon divergence, calculated on the top 100 TCRbeta sequences ranked by frequency, was used to quantify repertoire divergence. For samples with multiple sequencing runs, sorting error was corrected separately for each run before the runs were pooled. This immuneACCESS table, as held by TCRdb, lists in-frame sequences with V and J called but not all clones. Of the missing ones, under half trace to an unresolved V gene in checked studies; the others have no known cause. V, J and clone size are taken as reported in that table, and D and trimming were inferred from the DNA itself. Recorded for this sample are under 80,000 clones; around 85% of them occurred a single time. The ten largest clonotypes hold around 2.3% of the sample.

Measured from the cysteine to the phenylalanine, the CDR3 is 13 residues long. Just CDR3 DNA is preserved here, 39 bases in frame from base 1. V and J are truncated by 5 bases and 12 bases respectively, leaving an intervening sequence of 15 bases. Looking up the germline V gene (reference sequence) yields CDR1 SGHKS and CDR2 YYEKEE. The time point label corresponds to: blood sample drawn before combined kidney and bone marrow transplant. Unstimulated Tregs (CD4+CD25+CD127-), CD4+ non-Tregs (CD4+CD25-), CD4 and CD8 cells were FACS-sorted from thawed PBMCs. Before Treg sorting, thawed PBMCs were rested overnight at 37°C with about 200 IU/ml IL-2. Patients were 4 combined kidney and bone marrow transplant recipients from the ITN036ST trial, and only these trial subjects had samples available. Healthy control blood was processed to PBMCs by Ficoll density gradient and cryopreserved, and patient PBMCs were collected before and after transplant.

Specimen: Tregs from blood, collected before the transplant. Rearrangement joined TRBV5-5 to TRBJ1-6; D gene: possibly TRBD1, on 6 matching bases. The receptor was derived from a human donor who received a combined kidney and bone marrow transplant. The CDR3 is CASRQGPVGPLHF. At the DNA level, the sequence is TGTGCCAGCAGGCAGGGGCCCGTCGGACCCCTCCACTTT.